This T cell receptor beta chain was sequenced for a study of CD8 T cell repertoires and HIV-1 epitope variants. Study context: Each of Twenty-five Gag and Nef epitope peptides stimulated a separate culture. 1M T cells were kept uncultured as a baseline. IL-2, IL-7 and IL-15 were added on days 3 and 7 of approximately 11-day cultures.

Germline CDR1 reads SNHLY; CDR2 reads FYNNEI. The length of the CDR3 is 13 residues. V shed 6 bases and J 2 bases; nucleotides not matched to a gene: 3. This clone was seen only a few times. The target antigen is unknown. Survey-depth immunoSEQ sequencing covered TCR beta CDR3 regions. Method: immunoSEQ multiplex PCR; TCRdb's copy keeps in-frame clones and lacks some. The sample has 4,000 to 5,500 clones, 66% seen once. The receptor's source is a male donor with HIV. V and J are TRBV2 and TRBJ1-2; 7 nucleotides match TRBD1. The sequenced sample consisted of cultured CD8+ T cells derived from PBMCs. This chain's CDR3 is CASRGGQNYGYTF. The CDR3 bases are TGTGCCAGCAGGGGGGGACAGAACTATGGCTACACCTTC.